This T cell receptor beta chain was recovered during a study of regulatory and conventional T cells in RAG deficiency. To note about this clone: What it recognizes is unknown.

Study results and caveats: Omenn patients showed >90% Treg-Tconv overlap and shorter CDR3 lengths. In Omenn syndrome, sorted "Tregs" may be peripherally activated cells. Treg unique TCR beta sequences were about 100-fold fewer in Omenn syndrome and CID/AS patients than controls. Control T-cell subsets had markedly higher Shannon entropy and lower Simpson indices than RAG-deficient patients.

Repertoires were generated with immunoSEQ multiplex PCR, while TCRdb's copy carries only in-frame clones and drops some. The sample includes fewer than 40,000 clones, more than 75% of them seen just once. The CDR3 sequence is 13 residues long. Germline CDR1 MNHNY, CDR2 SVGAGI (reference sequence). V was clipped by 4 bases and J by 4 bases, with 11 bases between them. The sorted conventional CD4+ T cells were CD25-low and CD127-high, with genomic DNA sequenced. The data also belong to a second study, concerning regulatory T cells. That publication notes: Primers: 52 TRBV forward and 13 TRBJ reverse.

Input material: CD4+ effector T cells sorted from blood. V gene TRBV6-6 combines with J gene TRBJ2-7; D might be TRBD2 (5 bases). The receptor's source is a human donor in good health. Written as DNA, the CDR3 is TGTGCCAGCAGTTTTGGTTTAGCGTACGAGCAGTACTTC. This encodes CASSFGLAYEQYF.